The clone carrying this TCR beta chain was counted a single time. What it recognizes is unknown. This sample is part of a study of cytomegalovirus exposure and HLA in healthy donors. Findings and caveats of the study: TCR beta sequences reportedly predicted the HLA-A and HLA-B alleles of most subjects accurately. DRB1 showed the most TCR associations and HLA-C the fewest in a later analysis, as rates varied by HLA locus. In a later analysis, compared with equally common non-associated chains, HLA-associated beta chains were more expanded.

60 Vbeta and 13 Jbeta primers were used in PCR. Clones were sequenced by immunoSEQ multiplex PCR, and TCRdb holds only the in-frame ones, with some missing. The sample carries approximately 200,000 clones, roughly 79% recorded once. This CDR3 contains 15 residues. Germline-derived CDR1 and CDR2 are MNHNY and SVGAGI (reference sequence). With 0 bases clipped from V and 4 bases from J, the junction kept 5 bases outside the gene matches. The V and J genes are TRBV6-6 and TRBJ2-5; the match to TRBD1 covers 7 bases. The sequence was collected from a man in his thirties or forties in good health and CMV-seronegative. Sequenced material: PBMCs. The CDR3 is CASSYSKGGAETQYF. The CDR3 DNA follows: TGTGCCAGCAGTTACTCGAAAGGGGGCGCAGAGACCCAGTACTTC.